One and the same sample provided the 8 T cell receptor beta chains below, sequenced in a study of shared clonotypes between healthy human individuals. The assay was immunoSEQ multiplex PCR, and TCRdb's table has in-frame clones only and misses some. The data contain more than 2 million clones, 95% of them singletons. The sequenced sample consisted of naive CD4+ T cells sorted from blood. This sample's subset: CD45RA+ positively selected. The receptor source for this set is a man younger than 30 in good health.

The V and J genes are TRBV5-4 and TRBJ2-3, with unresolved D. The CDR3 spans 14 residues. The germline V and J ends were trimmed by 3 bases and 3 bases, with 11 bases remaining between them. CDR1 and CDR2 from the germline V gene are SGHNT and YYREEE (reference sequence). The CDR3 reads CASSSIHATDTQYF. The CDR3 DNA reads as TGTGCCAGCAGCTCGATCCACGCGACAGATACGCAGTATTTT.

CDR3 residues: CASSPSGGRGKETQYF. CDR3 sequence (DNA): TGTGCCAGCAGCCCTAGCGGGGGGCGCGGGAAAGAGACCCAGTACTTC. The rearrangement links TRBV7-6 to TRBJ2-5; 11 bases are shared with TRBD2. The germline CDR1 and CDR2 sequences are SGHVS and FNYEAQ. With 5 bases clipped from V and 3 bases from J, the junction kept 8 bases outside the gene matches. The CDR3 extends over 16 amino acids.

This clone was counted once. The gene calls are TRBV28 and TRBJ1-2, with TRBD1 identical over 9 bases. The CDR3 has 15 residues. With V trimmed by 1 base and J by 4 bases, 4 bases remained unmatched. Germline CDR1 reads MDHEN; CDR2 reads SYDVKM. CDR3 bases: TGTGCCAGCAGTTTATCCGGGACAGGGCCCTATGGCTACACCTTC. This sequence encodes CASSLSGTGPYGYTF.

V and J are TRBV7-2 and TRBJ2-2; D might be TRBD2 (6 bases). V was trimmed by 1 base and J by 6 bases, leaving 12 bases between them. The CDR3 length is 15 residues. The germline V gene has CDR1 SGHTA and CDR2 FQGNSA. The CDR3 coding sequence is TGTGCCAGCAGCTTAGAGGTAGCGGCCTCCGGGGAGCTGTTTTTT. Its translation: CASSLEVAASGELFF.

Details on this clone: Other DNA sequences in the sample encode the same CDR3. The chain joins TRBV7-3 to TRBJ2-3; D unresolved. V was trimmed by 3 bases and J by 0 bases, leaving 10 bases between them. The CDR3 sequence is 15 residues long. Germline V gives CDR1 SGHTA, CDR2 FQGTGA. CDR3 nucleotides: TGTGCCAGCAGCTTGGGCCCGTCTAGCACAGATACGCAGTATTTT. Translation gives CASSLGPSSTDTQYF.

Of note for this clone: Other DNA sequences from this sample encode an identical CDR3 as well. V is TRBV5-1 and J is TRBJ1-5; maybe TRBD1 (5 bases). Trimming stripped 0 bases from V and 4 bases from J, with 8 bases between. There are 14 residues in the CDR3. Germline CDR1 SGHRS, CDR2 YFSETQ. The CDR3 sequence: CASSLVAGNQPQHF. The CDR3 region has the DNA TGCGCCAGCAGCTTGGTGGCAGGGAATCAGCCCCAGCATTTT.

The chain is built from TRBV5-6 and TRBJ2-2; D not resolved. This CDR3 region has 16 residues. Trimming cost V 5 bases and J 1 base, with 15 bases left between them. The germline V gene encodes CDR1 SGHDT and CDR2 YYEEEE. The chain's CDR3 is CASSSGTGLNTGELFF. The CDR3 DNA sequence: TGTGCCAGCAGTTCTGGAACGGGTCTGAACACCGGGGAGCTGTTTTTT.

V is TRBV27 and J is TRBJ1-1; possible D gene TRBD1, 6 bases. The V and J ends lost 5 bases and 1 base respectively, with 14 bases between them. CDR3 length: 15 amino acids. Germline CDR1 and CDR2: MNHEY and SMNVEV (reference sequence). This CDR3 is CASSPVPTGNTEAFF. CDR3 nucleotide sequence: TGTGCCAGCAGTCCAGTCCCGACAGGGAACACTGAAGCTTTCTTT.